The table lists the clone carrying this T cell receptor (beta chain) with a count of one. One end of the junction varies from germline; a read error may be responsible. CDR3 length: 11 amino acids. The source of the sample is a study of blood T cell repertoires in COVID-19. Study at large: COVID-19 samples, acute and convalescent, were from the United States, Italy and Spain. Nucleic acid was either cDNA or gDNA, and it came from T cells, B-cell-depleted T cells, or PBMCs.

As processed by the authors: How many nucleated cells were present was estimated from reference gene primer amplification. Only in-frame clones appear in the TCRdb table, and some are missing; sequencing was by immunoSEQ multiplex PCR. The V and J calls and clone size come from that table; D and trimming were worked out from the DNA. The table shows roughly 220,000 clones, with around 81% occurring only once. The sequence derives from a woman aged 25 to 45 who had recovered from COVID-19. The chain carries TRBV12-3 or TRBV12-4 and TRBJ2-1; TRBD2 agrees at 12 bases. Sequenced sample: peripheral blood. The CDR3 spells CASSLAGGPVF. DNA for the CDR3: TGTGCCAGCAGCCTAGCGGGAGGGCCGGTCTTC.